Shown below are 21 T cell receptor beta chains from a single sample sequenced in a study of regulatory T cells in long-lasting Graves disease. Arm-PCR of CDR3 regions with iRepertoire HTBI primers generated TCR beta libraries. TCRdb itself ran the multiplex PCR reads through MiXCR, one entry per CDR3 protein. The repertoire includes approximately 540,000 distinct CDR3 sequences, about 12% of them detected once, and roughly 9.3% sits in the top ten. Time point meaning: newly diagnosed GD, antithyroid drugs for less than 3 months. Isolated PBMC RNA provided the starting material for the TCR library. These same records also appear under a second study, on T cells in Graves' hyperthyroidism and ophthalmopathy.

Sequencing used peripheral blood mononuclear cells (PBMCs), obtained at new diagnosis, from a patient treated with antithyroid drugs. The receptors stem from a woman aged 25-40 years with Graves disease.

This clonotype appeared many times. This chain uses TRBV3-1 with TRBJ2-1; possible D gene TRBD2, 6 bases. Trimming removed 1 base from V and 4 bases from J, with 14 bases in between. Germline V gene data show CDR1 as LGHDT and CDR2 as YNNKEL (reference sequence). This CDR3 comprises 16 residues. The CDR3, as DNA: TGTGCCAGCAGCCAAGGGCGACTAGACCTATACAATGAGCAGTTCTTC. It encodes CASSQGRLDLYNEQFF.

This clonotype was picked up many times. The CDR3 here is CASSYLTGTQPQHF. The CDR3 DNA is TGTGCCAGCAGTTACTTAACAGGGACACAGCCCCAGCATTTT. The chain recombines TRBV6-5 with TRBJ1-5; a possible D gene is TRBD1 (6 bases). The CDR3 is 14 residues long. Germline CDR1 MNHEY, CDR2 SVGAGI. The ends were cut back, 1 base at V and 7 bases at J, with 11 bases in the middle.

Ten or more counts support this clonotype. This chain joins TRBV10-3 and TRBJ1-1, with D unclear. The CDR3 is 13 residues long. V gave up 7 bases and J gave up 0 bases, with 9 bases separating them. Germline V CDR1 and CDR2: ENHRY, SYGVKD. In nucleotides, the CDR3 is TGTGCCATCAAAAGGGAATTGAACACTGAAGCTTTCTTT. Translation gives CAIKRELNTEAFF.

Turning to this clonotype: A much larger clone differs from this one at a single base, so this may be a read error. The chain uses TRBV28 and TRBJ1-2; 8 bases line up with TRBD1. The germline gives CDR1 MDHEN, CDR2 SYDVKM. V dropped 3 bases and J dropped 4; count of bases not matched to a gene: 7. The CDR3 sequence is 15 residues long. The CDR3 coding sequence is TGTGCCAGCAGTTTGCAGGACAGGGTAGGCTATGGCTACACCTTC. This translates into CASSLQDRVGYGYTF.

This rearrangement joins TRBV4-3 to TRBJ2-1; D may be TRBD1 (6 bases). V lost 3 bases and J 8 bases, leaving 14 bases between the germline ends. Germline lookup yields CDR1 LGHNA and CDR2 YSLEER. The CDR3 contains 14 residues. The CDR3, as DNA: TGCGCCAGCAGCCACTGGACCAGGGGATATGAGCAGTTCTTC. Protein product: CASSHWTRGYEQFF.

The chain employs TRBV5-5 and TRBJ1-2; a weak D match, TRBD1 (5 bases). The germline CDR1 and CDR2 sequences are SGHKS and YYEKEE (reference sequence). The CDR3 extends over 15 amino acids. Trimming shortened V by 4 bases and J by 1 base, and 14 bases separated the two germline ends. CDR3 residues: CASSHRDLFNYGYTF. The CDR3 nucleotides read TGTGCCAGCAGCCACCGGGACCTCTTTAACTATGGCTACACCTTC.

This clonotype occurred many times. V and J are TRBV20-1 and TRBJ2-7; TRBD1 aligns across 9 bases. CDR3 size: 14 residues. Trimming took 0 bases from V and 6 from J; bases not matched to a gene: 6. Germline lookup yields CDR1 DFQATT and CDR2 SNEGSKA (reference sequence). The CDR3, as DNA: TGCAGTGCTAGAGAAAGGGGACAGGGAGGCGAGCAGTACTTC. This translates into CSARERGQGGEQYF.

The genes are TRBV5-5 and TRBJ1-2; 9 bases are shared with TRBD1. The CDR3 sequence is 15 residues long. The germline V gene has CDR1 SGHKS and CDR2 YYEKEE (reference sequence). Trimming removed 3 bases from V and 6 bases from J; junction bases left unmatched: 9. The chain's CDR3 is CASSSRDREINGYTF. CDR3 DNA: TGTGCCAGCAGCTCCAGGGACAGGGAGATCAATGGCTACACCTTC. The full variable domain, with the rest looked up from reference TRBV5-5 and TRBJ1-2, is DAGVTQSPTHLIKTRGQQVTLRCSPISGHKSVSWYQQVLGQGPQFIFQYYEKEERGRGNFPDRFSARQFPNYSSELNVNALLLGDSALYLCASSSRDREINGYTFGSGTRLTVV.

V usage is TRBV2 and J usage is TRBJ2-1; D call uncertain. From germline, CDR1 is SNHLY and CDR2 FYNNEI. Deletions cut 0 bases from V and 2 bases from J, with 8 bases between. The CDR3 consists of 15 residues. In nucleotides, the CDR3 is TGTGCCAGCAGTGAAGCGCTTCGGGCCTACAATGAGCAGTTCTTC. This codes for CASSEALRAYNEQFF. Variable domain in full (rest from reference TRBV2 and TRBJ2-1): EPEVTQTPSHQVTQMGQEVILRCVPISNHLYFYWYRQILGQKVEFLVSFYNNEISEKSEIFDDQFSVERPDGSNFTLKIRSTKLEDSAMYFCASSEALRAYNEQFFGPGTRLTVL.

This clonotype showed up many times. The chain carries TRBV30 and TRBJ2-1; 7 bases are a match to TRBD2. V lost 5 bases and J lost 3; bases outside the gene matches: 13. This CDR3 has 16 residues. From germline, CDR1 is GTSNPN and CDR2 SVGIG (reference sequence). The CDR3, as DNA: TGTGCCTGGGTAAGACAGAGCGGGACCAACTACAATGAGCAGTTCTTC. Translated: CAWVRQSGTNYNEQFF.

This clonotype was seen only once. The gene calls are TRBV7-2 and TRBJ2-7; no clear D gene. This CDR3 has 13 amino acids. Germline lookup yields CDR1 SGHTA and CDR2 FQGNSA. V lost 6 bases to trimming and J lost 2 bases, with 11 bases between them. DNA of the CDR3: TGTGCCAGCAGATTGTTTCGCCCCTACGAGCAGTACTTC. Translating gives CASRLFRPYEQYF.

This clonotype was detected ten times or more. The rearrangement joins TRBV6-5 to TRBJ2-5; perhaps D is TRBD1 or TRBD2 (5 bases each). Between the trimmed V and J ends, which lost 2 bases and 4 bases, there was a span of 20 bases. The CDR3 sequence is 17 residues long. The germline V gene encodes CDR1 MNHEY and CDR2 SVGAGI. The CDR3 here is CASSYLGAGKERETQYF. The CDR3 nucleotides read TGTGCCAGCAGTTACCTGGGAGCAGGGAAGGAGCGAGAGACCCAGTACTTC.

This clonotype was seen only a few times. The chain joins TRBV4-1 to TRBJ2-1, with 14 bases matching TRBD2. The CDR3 runs 16 residues. J lost 9 bases, V lost 3 bases, and 7 bases had no gene match. In germline, CDR1 is MGHRA, CDR2 YSYEKL. The CDR3 DNA follows: TGCGCCAGCAGCCACCCCGGGACTAGCGGGAGCGGTGAGCAGTTCTTC. As protein: CASSHPGTSGSGEQFF.

This clonotype was found many times. The V call is TRBV7-2, the J call TRBJ2-1; D unclear. CDR1 and CDR2 (germline): SGHTA, FQGNSA. Trimming cost V 5 bases and J 4 bases, with 9 bases left between them. The length of the CDR3 is 13 residues. CDR3 DNA sequence: TGTGCCAGCAGCCCGGCCGTGTACAATGAGCAGTTCTTC. It codes for CASSPAVYNEQFF.

Points on this clonotype: A much larger clonotype is one base distant, so this may be a read error. As DNA, the CDR3 is TGTGCCAGCAGCTTAGAGGCGGGATCCACCTACGAGCAGTTCTTC. It specifies CASSLEAGSTYEQFF. The rearrangement links TRBV13 to TRBJ2-1, with a tentative D call TRBD2 (6 bases). Trimming cost V 1 base and J 10 bases, with 17 bases left between them. CDR1 PRHDT and CDR2 FYEKMQ come from the germline V gene (reference sequence). This CDR3 has 15 residues.

The chain is built from TRBV20-1 and TRBJ2-4; either TRBD1 or TRBD2 may fit D (5 bases each). This CDR3 is 17 amino acids long. The V end was cut by 3 bases, the J end by 1 base, with 19 bases between. Germline lookup yields CDR1 DFQATT and CDR2 SNEGSKA (reference sequence). Here the CDR3 DNA reads TGCAGTGCTAGTGGGGGTGACAGTCCATCCGCCAAAAACATTCAGTACTTC. Its protein product is CSASGGDSPSAKNIQYF.

This clonotype occurred many times. The rearrangement joins TRBV28 to TRBJ1-5; D unclear. This CDR3 is 13 amino acids long. The ends were cut back, 4 bases at V and 9 bases at J, with 13 bases in the middle. The germline CDR1 and CDR2 sequences are MDHEN and SYDVKM. The CDR3 DNA sequence: TGTGCCAGCAGTTCCTACCCCGAGGGGCCCCAGCATTTT. It codes for CASSSYPEGPQHF.

This clonotype has just a few counts. The chain employs TRBV4-2 and TRBJ2-5; either TRBD1 or TRBD2 may supply D (5 bases each). Trimming stripped 1 base from V and 1 base from J, with 13 bases between. Germline V gene sequence: CDR1 LGHNA, CDR2 YNFKEQ. The CDR3 has 16 residues. As DNA, the CDR3 is TGTGCCAGCAGCCAAGTCGCAGGGAGTGTCCAAGAGACCCAGTACTTC. Translated: CASSQVAGSVQETQYF.

This clonotype was seen at least ten times. V gene TRBV24-1 combines with J gene TRBJ1-1, with TRBD1 matching 8 bases. The CDR3 consists of 14 residues. Germline V gives CDR1 KGHDR, CDR2 SFDVKD. V lost 7 bases and J lost 1; bases outside the gene matches: 4. In DNA, the CDR3 is TGTGCCACCAGGGGTGACAGGGGGAACACTGAAGCTTTCTTT. Encoded protein: CATRGDRGNTEAFF.

The rearrangement uses TRBV14 and TRBJ2-5; possible D gene TRBD2, 5 bases. Germline CDR1 and CDR2: SGHDN and FVKESK. V shed 1 base and J shed 4 bases, with 7 bases lying between them. The CDR3 is 13 amino acids. This chain's CDR3 is CASSQVAGETQYF. The DNA of the CDR3 is TGTGCCAGCAGCCAAGTCGCGGGAGAGACCCAGTACTTC. Together with reference TRBV14 and TRBJ2-5, the CDR3 gives the full variable domain: EAGVTQFPSHSVIEKGQTVTLRCDPISGHDNLYWYRRVMGKEIKFLLHFVKESKQDESGMPNNRFLAERTGGTYSTLKVQPAELEDSGVYFCASSQVAGETQYFGPGTRLLVL.

This clonotype was counted at least ten times. This chain connects TRBV24-1 to TRBJ2-1; no definite D call. Germline lookup yields CDR1 KGHDR and CDR2 SFDVKD. V shed 4 bases and J shed 2 bases, with 8 bases lying between them. The CDR3 loop spans 14 amino acids. This chain's CDR3 is CATSDPSPYNEQFF. CDR3 DNA: TGTGCCACCAGTGACCCTAGTCCCTACAATGAGCAGTTCTTC.